This T cell receptor (beta chain) was captured by sequencing in a study of blood T cells in healthy people across ages. As for the study in general: There was about one barcoded beta molecule captured by template switching per two T cells. General observations from the study: Long-lived and aged donors differed, with more naive CD4+ cells and higher diversity in the long-lived. With naive T cell percentage, TCR beta diversity showed a strong correlation.

This clonotype showed up just a few times. Its antigen remains unknown. A J-beta primer mix and a sample-barcoded 5' primer were used in a second PCR of roughly 6 to 11 cycles. Tags on each cDNA molecule came from a template-switch adaptor with 12 random nucleotides. TCRdb reprocessed the 5' RACE reads with MiXCR, giving one entry per CDR3 protein. In the table there are about 2 million distinct CDR3 sequences, roughly 50% of which are singletons. The TCR sequence derives from a woman in her thirties or forties in good health. Source material: blood.

As DNA, the CDR3 is TGTGCCAGCTCTCCTCAAAGCGGGGGTCGGGAGACCCAGTACTTC. It is translated as CASSPQSGGRETQYF. J is TRBJ2-5 and V is TRBV7-9, with 8 bases aligning to TRBD2. The CDR3 totals 15 residues. Trimming at V came to 8 bases and at J to 5 bases, leaving 13 bases not matched to a gene. From germline, CDR1 is SEHNR and CDR2 FQNEAQ (reference sequence).